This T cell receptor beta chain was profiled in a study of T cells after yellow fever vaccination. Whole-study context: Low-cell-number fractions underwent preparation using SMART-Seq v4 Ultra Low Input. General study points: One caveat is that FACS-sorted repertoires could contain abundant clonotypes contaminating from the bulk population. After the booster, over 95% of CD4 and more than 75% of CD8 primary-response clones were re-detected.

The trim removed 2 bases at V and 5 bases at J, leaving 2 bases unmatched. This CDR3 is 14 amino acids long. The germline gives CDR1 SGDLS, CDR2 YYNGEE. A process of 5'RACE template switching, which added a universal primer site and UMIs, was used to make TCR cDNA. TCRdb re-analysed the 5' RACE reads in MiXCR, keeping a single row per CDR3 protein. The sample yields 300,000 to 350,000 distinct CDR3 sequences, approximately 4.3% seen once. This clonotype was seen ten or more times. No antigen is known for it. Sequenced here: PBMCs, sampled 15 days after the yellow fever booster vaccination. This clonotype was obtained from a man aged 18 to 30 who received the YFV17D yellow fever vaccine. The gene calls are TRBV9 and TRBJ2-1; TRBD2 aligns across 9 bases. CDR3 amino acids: CASSVLAGDNEQFF. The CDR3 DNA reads TGTGCCAGCAGCGTCTTAGCGGGGGACAATGAGCAGTTCTTC.